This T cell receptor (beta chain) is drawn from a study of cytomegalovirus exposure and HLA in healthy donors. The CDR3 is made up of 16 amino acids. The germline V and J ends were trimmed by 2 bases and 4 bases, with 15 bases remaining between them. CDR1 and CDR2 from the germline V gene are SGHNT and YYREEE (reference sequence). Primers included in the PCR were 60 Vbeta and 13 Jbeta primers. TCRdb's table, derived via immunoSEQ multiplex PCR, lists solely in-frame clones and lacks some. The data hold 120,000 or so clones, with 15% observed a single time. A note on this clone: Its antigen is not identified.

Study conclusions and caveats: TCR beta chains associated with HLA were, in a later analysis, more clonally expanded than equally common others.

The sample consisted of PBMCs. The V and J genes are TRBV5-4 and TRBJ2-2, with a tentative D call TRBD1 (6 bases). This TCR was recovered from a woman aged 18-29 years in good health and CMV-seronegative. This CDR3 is CASSFKDRRGTGELFF. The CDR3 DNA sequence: TGTGCCAGCAGCTTTAAGGACCGCAGGGGCACCGGGGAGCTGTTTTTT.